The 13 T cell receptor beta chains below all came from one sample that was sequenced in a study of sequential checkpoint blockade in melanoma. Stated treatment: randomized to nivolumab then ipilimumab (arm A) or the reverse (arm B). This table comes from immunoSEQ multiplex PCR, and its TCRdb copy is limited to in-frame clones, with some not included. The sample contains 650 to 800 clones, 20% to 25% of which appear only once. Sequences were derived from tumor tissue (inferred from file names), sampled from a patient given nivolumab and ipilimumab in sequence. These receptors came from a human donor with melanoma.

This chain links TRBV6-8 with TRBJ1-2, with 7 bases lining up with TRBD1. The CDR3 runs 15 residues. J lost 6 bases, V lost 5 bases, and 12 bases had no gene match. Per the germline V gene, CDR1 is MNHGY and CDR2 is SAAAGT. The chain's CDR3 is CASSVVFTGVDGYTF. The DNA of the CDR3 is TGTGCCAGCAGTGTAGTTTTTACAGGGGTGGATGGCTACACCTTC.

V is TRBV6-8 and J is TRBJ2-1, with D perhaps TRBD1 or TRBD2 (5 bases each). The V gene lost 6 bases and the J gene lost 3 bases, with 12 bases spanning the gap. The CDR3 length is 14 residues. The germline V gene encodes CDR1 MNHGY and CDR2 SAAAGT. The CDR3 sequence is CASSRGGGYNEQFF. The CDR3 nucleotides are TGTGCCAGCAGCCGAGGTGGGGGCTACAATGAGCAGTTCTTC.

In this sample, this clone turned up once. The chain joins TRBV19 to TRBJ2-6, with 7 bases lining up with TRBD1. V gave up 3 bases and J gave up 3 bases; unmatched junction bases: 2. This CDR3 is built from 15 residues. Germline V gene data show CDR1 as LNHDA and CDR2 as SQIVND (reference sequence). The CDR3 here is CASSIPGGGANVLTF. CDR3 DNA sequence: TGTGCCAGTAGTATCCCAGGGGGTGGGGCCAACGTCCTGACTTTC.

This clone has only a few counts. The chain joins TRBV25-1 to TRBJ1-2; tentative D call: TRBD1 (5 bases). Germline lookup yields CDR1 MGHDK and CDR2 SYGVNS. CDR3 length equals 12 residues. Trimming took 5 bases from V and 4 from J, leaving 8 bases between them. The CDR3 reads CASSPGTYGYTF. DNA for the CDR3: TGTGCCAGCAGTCCTGGGACCTATGGCTACACCTTC.

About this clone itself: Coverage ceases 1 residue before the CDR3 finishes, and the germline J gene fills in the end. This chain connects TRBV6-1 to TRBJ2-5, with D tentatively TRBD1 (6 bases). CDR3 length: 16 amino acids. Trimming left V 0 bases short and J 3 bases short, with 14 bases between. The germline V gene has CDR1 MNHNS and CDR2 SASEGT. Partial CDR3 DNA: TGTGCCAGCAGTGAAGCAGGGGCAGGGGTGAAAGAGACCCAGTAC. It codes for CASSEAGAGVKETQY. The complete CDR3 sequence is CASSEAGAGVKETQYF.

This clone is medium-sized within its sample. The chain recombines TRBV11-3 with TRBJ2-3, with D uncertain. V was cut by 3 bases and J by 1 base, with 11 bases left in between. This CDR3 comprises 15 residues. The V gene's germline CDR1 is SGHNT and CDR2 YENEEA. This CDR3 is CASSLDSYGTDTQYF. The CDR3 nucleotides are TGTGCCAGCAGCTTGGATAGCTACGGCACAGATACGCAGTATTTT.

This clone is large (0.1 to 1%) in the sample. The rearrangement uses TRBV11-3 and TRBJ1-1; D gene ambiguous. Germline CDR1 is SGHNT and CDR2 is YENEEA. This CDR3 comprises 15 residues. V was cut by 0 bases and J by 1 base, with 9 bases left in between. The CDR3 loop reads CASSLEGKRNTEAFF. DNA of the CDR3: TGTGCCAGCAGCTTAGAGGGGAAACGGAACACTGAAGCTTTCTTT. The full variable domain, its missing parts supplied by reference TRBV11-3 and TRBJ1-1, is EAGVVQSPRYKIIEKKQPVAFWCNPISGHNTLYWYLQNLGQGPELLIRYENEEAVDDSQLPKDRFSAERLKGVDSTLKIQPAELGDSAVYLCASSLEGKRNTEAFFGQGTRLTVV.

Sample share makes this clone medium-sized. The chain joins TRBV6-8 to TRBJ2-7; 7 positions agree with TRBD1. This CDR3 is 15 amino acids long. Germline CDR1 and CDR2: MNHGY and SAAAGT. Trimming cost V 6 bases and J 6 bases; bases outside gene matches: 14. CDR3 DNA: TGTGCCAGCAGCCCCGACGACAGGGTGATCAGCGAGCAGTACTTC. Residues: CASSPDDRVISEQYF.

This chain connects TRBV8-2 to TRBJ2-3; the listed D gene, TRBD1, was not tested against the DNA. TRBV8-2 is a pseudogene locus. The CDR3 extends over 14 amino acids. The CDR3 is CASSLGGTGNTQYF. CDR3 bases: TGTGCCAGCAGTTTAGGAGGGACAGGAAATACGCAGTATTTT.

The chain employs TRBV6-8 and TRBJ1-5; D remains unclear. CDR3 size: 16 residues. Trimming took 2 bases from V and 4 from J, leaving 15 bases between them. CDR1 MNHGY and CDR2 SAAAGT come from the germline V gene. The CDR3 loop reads CASSYRVGRSNQPQHF. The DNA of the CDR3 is TGTGCCAGCAGTTACCGTGTAGGGAGGTCAAATCAGCCCCAGCATTTT.

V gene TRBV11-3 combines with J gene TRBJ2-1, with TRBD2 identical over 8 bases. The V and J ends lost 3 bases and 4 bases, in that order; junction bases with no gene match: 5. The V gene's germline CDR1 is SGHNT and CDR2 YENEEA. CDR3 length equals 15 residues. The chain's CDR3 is CASSLGLAGYNEQFF. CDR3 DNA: TGTGCCAGCAGCTTGGGGCTAGCGGGTTACAATGAGCAGTTCTTC.

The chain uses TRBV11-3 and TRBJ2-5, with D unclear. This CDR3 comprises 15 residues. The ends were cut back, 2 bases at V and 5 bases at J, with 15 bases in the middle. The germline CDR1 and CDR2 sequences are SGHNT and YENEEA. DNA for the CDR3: TGTGCCAGCAGCTTACTTAACTTCGACGGGGAGACCCAGTACTTC. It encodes CASSLLNFDGETQYF. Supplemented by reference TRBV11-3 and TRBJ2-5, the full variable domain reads EAGVVQSPRYKIIEKKQPVAFWCNPISGHNTLYWYLQNLGQGPELLIRYENEEAVDDSQLPKDRFSAERLKGVDSTLKIQPAELGDSAVYLCASSLLNFDGETQYFGPGTRLLVL.

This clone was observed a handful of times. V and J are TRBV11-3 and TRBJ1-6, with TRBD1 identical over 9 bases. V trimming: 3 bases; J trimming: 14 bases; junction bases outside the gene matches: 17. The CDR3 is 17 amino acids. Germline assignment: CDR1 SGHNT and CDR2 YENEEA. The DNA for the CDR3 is TGTGCCAGCAGCTTGGCCCAGGACAGGGGATCTCTTAGAACCCTCCACTTT. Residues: CASSLAQDRGSLRTLHF.